The clone carrying this TCR beta chain was counted many times. Unique molecular identifiers were built into the TCRbeta library. One entry per CDR3 protein results from TCRdb running MiXCR on the PCR reads. The sample includes about 230,000 distinct CDR3 sequences, roughly 11% of them seen just once. The data originate from a study of T-cell reconstitution after alpha-beta-depleted transplantation in children. With 5 bases removed from V and 5 bases from J, the gap between germline ends came to 15 bases. Per germline, CDR1 SGHTA and CDR2 FQGNSA. The CDR3 has 15 residues. This clonotype was sampled from a child less than two years old with acute myeloid leukemia, due to receive a stem cell transplant. The material was PBMCs, obtained before TCRalphabeta/CD19-depleted stem cell transplant. The chain has TRBV7-2 and TRBJ2-2, with D possibly matching TRBD2 (6 bases). The CDR3: CASSPPLSGTGELFF. CDR3 nucleotides: TGTGCCAGCAGCCCCCCTTTGAGCGGGACCGGGGAGCTGTTTTTT.